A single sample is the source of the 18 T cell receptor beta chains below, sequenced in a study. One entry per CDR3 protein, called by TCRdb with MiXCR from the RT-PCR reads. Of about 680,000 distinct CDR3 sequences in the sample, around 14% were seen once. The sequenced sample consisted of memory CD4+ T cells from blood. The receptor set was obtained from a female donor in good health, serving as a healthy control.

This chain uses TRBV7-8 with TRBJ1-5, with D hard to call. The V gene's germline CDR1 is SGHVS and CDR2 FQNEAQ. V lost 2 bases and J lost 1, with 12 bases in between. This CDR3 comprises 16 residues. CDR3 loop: CASSLRTVLSNQPQHF. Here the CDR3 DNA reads TGTGCCAGCAGCTTACGTACAGTCTTAAGCAATCAGCCCCAGCATTTT.

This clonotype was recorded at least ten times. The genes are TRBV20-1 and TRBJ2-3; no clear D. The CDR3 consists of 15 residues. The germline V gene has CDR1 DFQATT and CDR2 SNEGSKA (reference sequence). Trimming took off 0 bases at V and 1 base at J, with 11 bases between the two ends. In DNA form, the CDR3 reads TGCAGTGCTAGAGATACGGTGGATGGCACAGATACGCAGTATTTT. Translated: CSARDTVDGTDTQYF.

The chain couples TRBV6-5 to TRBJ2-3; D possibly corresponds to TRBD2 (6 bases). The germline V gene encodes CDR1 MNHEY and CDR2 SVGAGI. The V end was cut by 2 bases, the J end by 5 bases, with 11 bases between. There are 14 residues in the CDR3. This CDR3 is CASSYAGRKDTQYF. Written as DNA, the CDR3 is TGTGCCAGCAGTTACGCGGGAAGAAAAGATACGCAGTATTTT.

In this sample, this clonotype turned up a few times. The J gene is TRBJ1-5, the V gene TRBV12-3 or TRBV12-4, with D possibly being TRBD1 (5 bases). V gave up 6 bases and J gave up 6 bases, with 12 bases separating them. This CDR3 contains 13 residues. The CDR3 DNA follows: TGTGCCAGCAGCATCGAGAGGGGTCAGCCCCAGCATTTT. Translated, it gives CASSIERGQPQHF.

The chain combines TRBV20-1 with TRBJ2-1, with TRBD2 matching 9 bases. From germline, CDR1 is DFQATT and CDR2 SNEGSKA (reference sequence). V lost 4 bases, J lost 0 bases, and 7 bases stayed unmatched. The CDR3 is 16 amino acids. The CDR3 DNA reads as TGCAGTGCTATGGGGCGGGAGGGTCTCTCCTACAATGAGCAGTTCTTC. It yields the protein CSAMGREGLSYNEQFF.

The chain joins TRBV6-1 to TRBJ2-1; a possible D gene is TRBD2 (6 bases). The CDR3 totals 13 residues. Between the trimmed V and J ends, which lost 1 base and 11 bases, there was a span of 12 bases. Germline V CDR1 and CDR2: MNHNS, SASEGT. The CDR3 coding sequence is TGTGCCAGCAGTGAAGAGGTGGGACTTCAGCAGTTCTTC. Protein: CASSEEVGLQQFF.

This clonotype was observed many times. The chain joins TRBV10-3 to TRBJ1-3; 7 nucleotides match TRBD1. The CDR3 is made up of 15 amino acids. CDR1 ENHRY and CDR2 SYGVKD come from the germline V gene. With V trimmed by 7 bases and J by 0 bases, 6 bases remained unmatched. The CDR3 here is CAITPDRSSGNTIYF. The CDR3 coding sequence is TGTGCCATCACCCCGGACAGGAGCTCTGGAAACACCATATATTTT.

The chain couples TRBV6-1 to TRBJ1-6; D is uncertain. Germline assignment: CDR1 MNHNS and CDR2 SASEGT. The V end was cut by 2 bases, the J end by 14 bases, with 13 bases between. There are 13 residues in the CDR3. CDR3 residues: CASSESAGLSLHF. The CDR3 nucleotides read TGTGCCAGCAGTGAATCGGCAGGCCTTTCCCTCCACTTT.

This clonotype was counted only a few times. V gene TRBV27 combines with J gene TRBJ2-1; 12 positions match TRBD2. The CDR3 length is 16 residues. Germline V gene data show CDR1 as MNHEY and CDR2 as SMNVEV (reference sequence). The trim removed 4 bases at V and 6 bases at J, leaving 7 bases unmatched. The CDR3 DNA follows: TGTGCCAGCAGTTCGTACCTAGCGGGGGGGCTCAATGAGCAGTTCTTC. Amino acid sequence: CASSSYLAGGLNEQFF.

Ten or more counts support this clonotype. CDR3 protein: CASSLEGIEQYF. CDR3 nucleotide sequence: TGTGCCAGCAGCTTAGAAGGGATCGAGCAGTACTTC. This chain connects TRBV7-9 to TRBJ2-7, with D uncertain. Trimming took 1 base from V and 6 from J, leaving 7 bases between them. The CDR3 extends over 12 amino acids. The germline V gene encodes CDR1 SEHNR and CDR2 FQNEAQ (reference sequence).

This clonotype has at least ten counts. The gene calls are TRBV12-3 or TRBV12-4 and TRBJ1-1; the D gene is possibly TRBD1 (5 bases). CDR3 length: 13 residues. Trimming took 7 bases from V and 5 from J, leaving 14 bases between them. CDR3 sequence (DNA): TGTGCCAGCACCCTGGGGGGAATGACTGAAGCTTTCTTT. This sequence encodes CASTLGGMTEAFF.

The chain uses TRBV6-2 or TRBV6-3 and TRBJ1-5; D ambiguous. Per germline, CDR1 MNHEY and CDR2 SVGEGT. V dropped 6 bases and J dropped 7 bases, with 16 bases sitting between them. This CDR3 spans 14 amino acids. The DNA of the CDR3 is TGTGCCAGCAGCCAGGACCACGCAATCCAGCCCCAGCATTTT. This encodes CASSQDHAIQPQHF.

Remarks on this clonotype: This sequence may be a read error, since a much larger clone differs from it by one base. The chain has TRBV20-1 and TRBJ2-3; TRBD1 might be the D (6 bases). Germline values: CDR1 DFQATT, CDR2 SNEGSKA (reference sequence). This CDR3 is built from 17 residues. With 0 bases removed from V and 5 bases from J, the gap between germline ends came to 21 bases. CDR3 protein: CSARDERGRGWVDTQYF. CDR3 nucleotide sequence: TGCAGTGCTAGAGATGAGAGGGGGAGAGGGTGGGTAGATACGCAGTATTTT.

Here the CDR3 DNA reads TGTGCCAGCAGCCAAGTCGGGACAGCAACTAATGAAAAACTGTTTTTT. Translating gives CASSQVGTATNEKLFF. The chain joins TRBV4-2 to TRBJ1-4; 7 bases align to TRBD1. Germline V lookup: CDR1 LGHNA, CDR2 YNFKEQ. V trimming: 1 base; J trimming: 0 bases; junction bases outside the gene matches: 2. The CDR3 has 16 amino acids.

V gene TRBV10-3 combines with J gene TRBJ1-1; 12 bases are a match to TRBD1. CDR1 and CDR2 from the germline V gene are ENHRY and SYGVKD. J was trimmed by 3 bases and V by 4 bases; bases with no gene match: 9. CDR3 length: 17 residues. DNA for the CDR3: TGTGCCATCAGTGGTCCGGGACAGGGGGCGCGGGACACTGAAGCTTTCTTT. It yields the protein CAISGPGQGARDTEAFF.

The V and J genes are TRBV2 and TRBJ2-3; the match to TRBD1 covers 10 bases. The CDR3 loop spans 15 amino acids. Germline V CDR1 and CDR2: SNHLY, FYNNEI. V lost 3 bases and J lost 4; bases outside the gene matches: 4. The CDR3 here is CASSDRGQGSDTQYF. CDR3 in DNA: TGTGCCAGCAGTGACCGGGGACAGGGGTCAGATACGCAGTATTTT.

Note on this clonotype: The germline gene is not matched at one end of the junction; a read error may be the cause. Here the CDR3 reads CSASQGGSNKPQHF. The CDR3 region has the DNA TGCAGTGCTTCGCAGGGAGGTAGCAATAAGCCCCAGCATTTT. The V and J genes are TRBV20-1 and TRBJ1-5; possibly TRBD1 for D (5 bases). The CDR3 spans 14 residues. CDR1 is DFQATT, CDR2 SNEGSKA, per germline (reference sequence).

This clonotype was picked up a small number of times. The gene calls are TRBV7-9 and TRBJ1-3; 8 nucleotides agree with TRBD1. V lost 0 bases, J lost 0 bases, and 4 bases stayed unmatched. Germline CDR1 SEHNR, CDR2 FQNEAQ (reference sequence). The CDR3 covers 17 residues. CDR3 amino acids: CASSLAAGTGSGNTIYF. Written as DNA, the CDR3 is TGTGCCAGCAGCTTAGCCGCCGGGACAGGCTCTGGAAACACCATATATTTT.